What follows are 25 T cell receptor beta chains derived from one specimen sequenced in a study of cytomegalovirus exposure and HLA in healthy donors. Researchers ran the PCR with 60 Vbeta and 13 Jbeta primers. Sequencing was performed with immunoSEQ multiplex PCR; in TCRdb, only in-frame clones are kept and a portion is missing. The sample holds some 100,000 clones, about four fifths seen once. The sample comprised PBMCs. These receptors all stem from a male donor in good health and CMV-seropositive.

The chain employs TRBV4-3 and TRBJ2-7; 7 nucleotides match TRBD1. This CDR3 has 16 residues. Germline assignment: CDR1 LGHNA and CDR2 YSLEER. The V and J ends lost 0 bases and 5 bases, in that order; junction bases with no gene match: 10. The DNA of the CDR3 is TGCGCCAGCAGCCAAGAGGAGAACAGGGGTCCCGACGAGCAGTACTTC. This codes for CASSQEENRGPDEQYF.

The CDR3 DNA reads TGTGCCTGGAGACTACAGGGGGCCTCTGGCAATGAGCAGTTCTTC. Translating it yields CAWRLQGASGNEQFF. This chain connects TRBV30 to TRBJ2-1, with 9 bases that match TRBD1. V trimming: 3 bases; J trimming: 6 bases; junction bases outside the gene matches: 9. The CDR3 totals 15 residues. CDR1 and CDR2 (germline): GTSNPN, SVGIG (reference sequence). The full variable domain, completed using reference TRBV30 and TRBJ2-1, is SQTIHQWPATLVQPVGSPLSLECTVEGTSNPNLYWYRQAAGRGLQLLFYSVGIGQISSEVPQNLSASRPQDRQFILSSKKLLLSDSGFYLCAWRLQGASGNEQFFGPGTRLTVL.

The chain employs TRBV7-8 and TRBJ1-4, with TRBD1 as a possible D gene (5 bases). CDR1 and CDR2 (germline): SGHVS, FQNEAQ. V lost 5 bases and J lost 6, with 10 bases in between. CDR3 size: 13 residues. CDR3 coding DNA: TGTGCCAGCAGCCCGTTGACAGATGAAAAACTGTTTTTT. Encoded protein: CASSPLTDEKLFF. The full variable domain, in which reference TRBV7-8 and TRBJ1-4 provide the parts outside the CDR3, is GAGVSQSPRYKVAKRGQDVALRCDPISGHVSLFWYQQALGQGPEFLTYFQNEAQLDKSGLPSDRFFAERPEGSVSTLKIQRTQQEDSAVYLCASSPLTDEKLFFGSGTQLSVL.

The chain joins TRBV7-3 to TRBJ2-7; 10 bases agree with TRBD2. This CDR3 is built from 15 residues. Germline trimming cut 5 bases from V and 0 bases from J; bases unmatched to any gene: 4. Germline V CDR1 and CDR2: SGHTA, FQGTGA. The CDR3 region is CASSQSSGSSYEQYF. In DNA form, the CDR3 reads TGTGCCAGCAGCCAATCTAGCGGGAGCTCCTACGAGCAGTACTTC.

This clone was counted a few times. The J gene is TRBJ1-5, the V gene TRBV25-1; 7 bases agree with TRBD1. The V segment lost 0 bases and the J segment 7 bases; nucleotides outside the gene matches: 6. Germline-derived CDR1 and CDR2 are MGHDK and SYGVNS. The CDR3 is made up of 15 amino acids. The CDR3 bases are TGTGCCAGCAGTGAATACGGACAGGAAAGGCAGCCCCAGCATTTT. Translated: CASSEYGQERQPQHF. Combining the CDR3 with reference TRBV25-1 and TRBJ1-5 gives the whole variable domain EADIYQTPRYLVIGTGKKITLECSQTMGHDKMYWYQQDPGMELHLIHYSYGVNSTEKGDLSSESTVSRIRTEHFPLTLESARPSHTSQYLCASSEYGQERQPQHFGDGTRLSIL.

The V call is TRBV5-8, the J call TRBJ1-2; D is ambiguous. The germline CDR1 and CDR2 sequences are SGHTS and YDEGEE. The CDR3 is 14 residues long. The V and J ends lost 0 bases and 12 bases respectively, with 18 bases between them. CDR3 amino acids: CASSLEAGSWANTF. CDR3 bases: TGTGCCAGCAGCTTGGAGGCGGGGTCCTGGGCGAACACCTTC.

The gene calls are TRBV15 and TRBJ2-7; D gene unclear. Trimming left V 1 base short and J 7 bases short, with 11 bases between. The CDR3 contains 13 residues. Looked up from germline, CDR1 is LNHNV and CDR2 is YYDKDF (reference sequence). For the CDR3, the DNA is TGTGCCACCAGCAGAGGATCAAGCTGGGAGCAGTACTTC. Protein sequence: CATSRGSSWEQYF.

The chain carries TRBV9 and TRBJ2-7, with 11 bases matching TRBD2. The CDR3 extends over 15 amino acids. Looked up from germline, CDR1 is SGDLS and CDR2 is YYNGEE. After removal of 0 bases from V and 4 bases from J, the junction contained 3 bases not matched to a gene. The CDR3 protein is CASSVGASGGYEQYF. The CDR3 DNA sequence: TGTGCCAGCAGCGTAGGGGCTAGCGGGGGGTACGAGCAGTACTTC.

Details on this clone: Germline is not matched at one junction end, which may reflect a read error. V is TRBV6-1 and J is TRBJ2-1; TRBD2 might be the D (6 bases). The CDR3 spans 12 residues. Germline-derived CDR1 and CDR2 are MNHNS and SASEGT. CDR3 protein: CASRPGTGGLVF. As DNA, the CDR3 is TGTGCCAGCAGACCCGGGACTGGGGGTCTTGTCTTC.

This chain uses TRBV14 with TRBJ1-4; D might be TRBD1 (6 bases). V was shortened by 1 base and J by 5 bases, with 14 bases between the two germline ends. The germline gives CDR1 SGHDN, CDR2 FVKESK. The CDR3 has 16 residues. DNA for the CDR3: TGTGCCAGCAGCCAAGGGATTTGGACAGTCAATGAAAAACTGTTTTTT. This gives the protein CASSQGIWTVNEKLFF.

The chain is built from TRBV29-1 and TRBJ2-3, with 11 bases aligning to TRBD1. This CDR3 spans 16 amino acids. Germline lookup yields CDR1 SQVTM and CDR2 ANQGSEA. Trimming took 5 bases from V and 2 from J; bases not matched to a gene: 9. CDR3 protein: CSVTRGQGAPTDTQYF. The CDR3 DNA reads TGCAGCGTTACCAGAGGACAGGGGGCCCCCACAGATACGCAGTATTTT.

V usage is TRBV29-1 and J usage is TRBJ1-1, with D possibly TRBD1 on 6 matching bases. The germline V and J ends were trimmed by 7 bases and 1 base, with 19 bases remaining between them. The CDR3 spans 15 residues. Germline values: CDR1 SQVTM, CDR2 ANQGSEA. The CDR3 region is CSGKSTGTKNTEAFF. As DNA, the CDR3 is TGCAGCGGCAAATCAACCGGGACAAAGAACACTGAAGCTTTCTTT. The whole variable domain, remainder taken from reference TRBV29-1 and TRBJ1-1, is SAVISQKPSRDICQRGTSLTIQCQVDSQVTMMFWYRQQPGQSLTLIATANQGSEATYESGFVIDKFPISRPNLTFSTLTVSNMSPEDSSIYLCSGKSTGTKNTEAFFGQGTRLTVV.

The V and J genes are TRBV18 and TRBJ2-7; TRBD2 matches 8 bases. CDR1 is KGHSH, CDR2 LQKENI, per germline. This CDR3 spans 18 amino acids. V lost 2 bases to trimming and J lost 4 bases; unmatched junction nucleotides: 16. This chain's CDR3 is CASSPRGLGGSPLYEQYF. The DNA of the CDR3 is TGTGCCAGCTCACCAAGGGGACTAGGAGGATCTCCGTTGTACGAGCAGTACTTC.

This clone has more than one count but fewer than ten. The rearrangement uses TRBV9 and TRBJ2-2, with D perhaps matching TRBD2 (5 bases). V lost 4 bases to trimming and J lost 3 bases, with 16 bases between them. Germline V gene sequence: CDR1 SGDLS, CDR2 YYNGEE. This CDR3 has 16 residues. DNA of the CDR3: TGTGCCAGCAGCACCCCCCTCGGGGTTGACACCGGGGAGCTGTTTTTT. Translation: CASSTPLGVDTGELFF.

This clone has only one observation. The V call is TRBV5-6, the J call TRBJ2-2; tentatively, D is TRBD2 (5 bases). Between the trimmed V and J ends, which lost 6 bases and 4 bases, there was a span of 13 bases. Germline lookup yields CDR1 SGHDT and CDR2 YYEEEE. This CDR3 region has 14 residues. CDR3 amino acids: CASTPGSPTGELFF. CDR3 nucleotide sequence: TGTGCCAGCACGCCGGGAAGCCCCACCGGGGAGCTGTTTTTT.

Remarks on this clone: Other DNA sequences from this sample encode an identical CDR3 as well. The chain joins TRBV19 to TRBJ1-1; tentatively, D is TRBD1 (5 bases). Trimming shortened V by 4 bases and J by 1 base, and 13 bases separated the two germline ends. The CDR3 spans 15 residues. Per germline, CDR1 LNHDA and CDR2 SQIVND (reference sequence). The CDR3: CASSTPGGRNTEAFF. In DNA, the CDR3 is TGTGCCAGTAGTACCCCGGGGGGGAGGAACACTGAAGCTTTCTTT.

The CDR3 sequence: CATSPGGTGPNLNQPQHF. The CDR3 DNA reads TGTGCCACCAGCCCTGGGGGGACAGGGCCCAATCTGAATCAGCCCCAGCATTTT. The rearrangement links TRBV15 to TRBJ1-5; 9 positions match TRBD1. Germline CDR1 is LNHNV and CDR2 is YYDKDF (reference sequence). The length of the CDR3 is 18 residues. After removal of 5 bases from V and 4 bases from J, the junction contained 15 bases not matched to a gene.

CDR3: CASSPLAGGLTQYF. CDR3 coding DNA: TGTGCCAGCAGCCCCCTTGCGGGCGGGTTGACCCAGTACTTC. The chain uses TRBV7-2 and TRBJ2-5; D is possibly TRBD2 (5 bases). The CDR3 is 14 amino acids. The V and J ends lost 5 bases and 7 bases respectively, with 17 bases between them. Germline V lookup: CDR1 SGHTA, CDR2 FQGNSA.

This chain links TRBV6-5 with TRBJ2-3, with 9 nucleotides matching TRBD1. The CDR3 is made up of 14 amino acids. Trimming removed 6 bases from V and 2 bases from J; junction bases left unmatched: 3. Germline-derived CDR1 and CDR2 are MNHEY and SVGAGI. The CDR3, as DNA: TGTGCCAGCAGGACAGGGGGGATCACAGATACGCAGTATTTT. Amino acids: CASRTGGITDTQYF.

This CDR3 is CASSLTTVNTEAFF. In nucleotides, the CDR3 is TGTGCCAGCAGCTTAACTACAGTGAACACTGAAGCTTTCTTT. The chain employs TRBV7-3 and TRBJ1-1; D is unclear. The CDR3 extends over 14 amino acids. Per germline, CDR1 SGHTA and CDR2 FQGTGA. The germline V and J ends were trimmed by 0 bases and 0 bases, with 5 bases remaining between them.

The CDR3 DNA is TGTGCCAGCAGCGACGGGAGAGCAGACGAGCAGTACTTC. This translates into CASSDGRADEQYF. The genes are TRBV7-9 and TRBJ2-7, with a weak D call TRBD2 (6 bases). The CDR3 sequence is 13 residues long. The V end lost 5 bases, the J end lost 5 bases, and 13 bases lay between the germline ends. Looked up from germline, CDR1 is SEHNR and CDR2 is FQNEAQ (reference sequence).

V and J are TRBV7-9 and TRBJ1-1, with D hard to call. This CDR3 region has 16 residues. Trimming cost V 4 bases and J 0 bases, with 15 bases left between them. Germline V CDR1 and CDR2: SEHNR, FQNEAQ (reference sequence). CDR3 in DNA: TGTGCCAGCAGCTCAGGCGCCAGCTCCTTGAACACTGAAGCTTTCTTT. Encoded protein: CASSSGASSLNTEAFF.

The rearrangement joins TRBV5-4 to TRBJ2-3; D is unclear. This CDR3 is built from 14 residues. Germline CDR1 reads SGHNT; CDR2 reads YYREEE (reference sequence). V was trimmed by 5 bases and J by 1 base, leaving 11 bases between them. The CDR3 loop reads CASRPGSRTDTQYF. CDR3 sequence (DNA): TGTGCCAGCAGACCGGGTTCTCGCACAGATACGCAGTATTTT. Full variable domain (remainder filled in from reference TRBV5-4 and TRBJ2-3): ETGVTQSPTHLIKTRGQQVTLRCSSQSGHNTVSWYQQALGQGPQFIFQYYREEENGRGNFPPRFSGLQFPNYSSELNVNALELDDSALYLCASRPGSRTDTQYFGPGTRLTVL.

V gene TRBV5-4 combines with J gene TRBJ2-3; D remains ambiguous. With 7 bases removed from V and 2 bases from J, the gap between germline ends came to 11 bases. The germline CDR1 and CDR2 sequences are SGHNT and YYREEE (reference sequence). The CDR3 runs 13 residues. CDR3 in amino acids: CASRESPTDTQYF. The CDR3, as DNA: TGTGCCAGCCGAGAGAGCCCCACAGATACGCAGTATTTT.

This clone was recorded a few times. V gene TRBV30 combines with J gene TRBJ2-5, with D perhaps matching TRBD1 (6 bases). Germline assignment: CDR1 GTSNPN and CDR2 SVGIG (reference sequence). The CDR3 has 14 residues. V gave up 3 bases and J gave up 2 bases, with 13 bases separating them. The CDR3 spells CAWRGNREQETQYF. The CDR3 region has the DNA TGTGCCTGGAGAGGGAACAGGGAGCAAGAGACCCAGTACTTC.